This T cell receptor beta chain was captured in a study of Graves' ophthalmopathy and Graves' hyperthyroidism. Uncontrolled infections, pregnancy, lactation or other autoimmune diseases led to patient exclusion. Using RNA transcripts, the TCR beta CDR3 regions were amplified. In the first round, RT-PCR was carried out with HTBI primers, and a multiplex PCR formed the second round. From the multiplex PCR reads, TCRdb called clonotypes with MiXCR, one entry per CDR3 protein. The data show over a million distinct CDR3 sequences, about two fifths seen once. CDR1 is MNHEY, CDR2 SVGEGT, per germline. V lost 6 bases to trimming and J lost 0 bases, with 12 bases between them. This CDR3 spans 14 amino acids. This clonotype was found a few times.

The receptor was derived from an adult man with Graves' hyperthyroidism. The J gene is TRBJ2-7, the V gene TRBV6-2 or TRBV6-3; D ambiguous. Sample: peripheral blood or thyroid tissue (not recorded which). CDR3 nucleotide sequence: TGTGCCAGCAGCCACAGAAAGAGCTCCTACGAGCAGTACTTC. This translates into CASSHRKSSYEQYF.